One and the same sample provided the 9 T cell receptor beta chains below, sequenced in a study of CD8+ T cells in alopecia areata. RNA was isolated and reverse transcribed to cDNA, the sequencing template. Profiled with immunoSEQ multiplex PCR; TCRdb holds only in-frame clones, not every one. Seen here are a few hundred thousand clones, more than 30% observed once, and the top ten hold around 0.48%. Treatment here: oral pan-JAK inhibitor, 5-10 mg twice daily. The sample in question was CD4+ T cells sorted from blood, obtained at approximately week 30, from a patient treated with tofacitinib. These receptors originate from a human donor with alopecia areata.

This clone was picked up a small number of times. The chain joins TRBV7-9 to TRBJ2-1; perhaps D is TRBD1 or TRBD2 (5 bases each). Trimming cost V 5 bases and J 6 bases, with 14 bases left between them. The CDR3 runs 14 residues. Germline assignment: CDR1 SEHNR and CDR2 FQNEAQ (reference sequence). In nucleotides, the CDR3 is TGTGCCAGCAGCCAGAGAGGGGACGGCAATGAGCAGTTCTTC. Its translation: CASSQRGDGNEQFF.

The chain employs TRBV30 and TRBJ1-1; weak D call: TRBD1 (5 bases). The CDR3 runs 12 residues. V lost 4 bases and J 3 bases, leaving 9 bases between the germline ends. Germline CDR1 and CDR2: GTSNPN and SVGIG (reference sequence). CDR3 in amino acids: CAWIRVDTEAFF. Written as DNA, the CDR3 is TGTGCCTGGATCAGGGTTGACACTGAAGCTTTCTTT.

V and J are TRBV30 and TRBJ2-1, with 14 bases lining up with TRBD2. The CDR3 length is 15 residues. Trimming cost V 2 bases and J 6 bases; bases outside gene matches: 3. Germline lookup yields CDR1 GTSNPN and CDR2 SVGIG (reference sequence). CDR3 in DNA: TGTGCCTGGAGTACCGGGACTAGCGGGAGCAATGAGCAGTTCTTC. Translation: CAWSTGTSGSNEQFF.

The chain links TRBV14 to TRBJ2-6; TRBD1 aligns across 9 bases. With V trimmed by 0 bases and J by 1 base, 4 bases remained unmatched. The CDR3 covers 18 residues. Germline values: CDR1 SGHDN, CDR2 FVKESK. CDR3 sequence reads: CASSQEYRGPSGANVLTF. For the CDR3, the DNA is TGTGCCAGCAGCCAAGAGTACAGGGGGCCTTCTGGGGCCAACGTCCTGACTTTC.

The chain has TRBV5-4 and TRBJ1-5; 7 bases fit TRBD1. The V and J ends lost 2 bases and 4 bases, in that order; junction bases with no gene match: 3. CDR1 and CDR2 from the germline V gene are SGHNT and YYREEE (reference sequence). This CDR3 has 14 amino acids. The CDR3 DNA reads TGTGCCAGCAGCTTAACAGGGGCAAATCAGCCCCAGCATTTT. Amino acid sequence: CASSLTGANQPQHF. Full variable domain (missing parts from reference TRBV5-4 and TRBJ1-5): ETGVTQSPTHLIKTRGQQVTLRCSSQSGHNTVSWYQQALGQGPQFIFQYYREEENGRGNFPPRFSGLQFPNYSSELNVNALELDDSALYLCASSLTGANQPQHFGDGTRLSIL.

The CDR3 region has the DNA TGTGCCAGCAGTCGGAGCGGGGGGGCCAAAAACATTCAGTACTTC. Translation: CASSRSGGAKNIQYF. The chain recombines TRBV6-5 with TRBJ2-4; 9 positions agree with TRBD2. Looked up from germline, CDR1 is MNHEY and CDR2 is SVGAGI. The CDR3 length is 15 residues. J gave up 1 base and V 5 bases, and 3 bases lay outside the gene matches.

This clone was counted between two and nine times. V gene TRBV6-5 combines with J gene TRBJ1-5; D unclear. Germline CDR1 is MNHEY and CDR2 is SVGAGI. Trimming took 2 bases from V and 0 from J, leaving 8 bases between them. The CDR3 has 15 amino acids. CDR3 sequence: CASSYGGSSNQPQHF. The CDR3 region has the DNA TGTGCCAGCAGTTACGGTGGGTCTAGCAATCAGCCCCAGCATTTT.

This clone has a single count. This chain joins TRBV2 and TRBJ1-2; 7 nucleotides match TRBD1. V lost 6 bases to trimming and J lost 3 bases; unmatched junction nucleotides: 4. The length of the CDR3 is 13 residues. From germline, CDR1 is SNHLY and CDR2 FYNNEI. CDR3 nucleotide sequence: TGTGCCAGCAGCCCCGGGACAGACTATGGCTACACCTTC. Encoded protein: CASSPGTDYGYTF.

The chain links TRBV2 to TRBJ1-3; D remains ambiguous. V was trimmed by 2 bases and J by 5 bases, leaving 7 bases between them. The CDR3 length is 13 residues. Looked up from germline, CDR1 is SNHLY and CDR2 is FYNNEI. In nucleotides, the CDR3 is TGTGCCAGCAGTGAACGTGCTCGAAACACCATATATTTT. Protein product: CASSERARNTIYF.